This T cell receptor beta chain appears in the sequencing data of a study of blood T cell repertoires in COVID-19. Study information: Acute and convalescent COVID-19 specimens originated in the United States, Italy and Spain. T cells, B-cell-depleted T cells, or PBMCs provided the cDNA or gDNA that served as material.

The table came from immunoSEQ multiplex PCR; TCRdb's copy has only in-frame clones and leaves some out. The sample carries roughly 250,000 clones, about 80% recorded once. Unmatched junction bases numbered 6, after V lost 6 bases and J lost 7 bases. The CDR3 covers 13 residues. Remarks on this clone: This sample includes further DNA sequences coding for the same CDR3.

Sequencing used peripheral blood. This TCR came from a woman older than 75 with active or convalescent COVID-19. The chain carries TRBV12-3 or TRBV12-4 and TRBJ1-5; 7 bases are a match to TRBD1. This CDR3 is CASSTQGDQPQHF. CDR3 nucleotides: TGTGCCAGCAGCACCCAGGGGGACCAGCCCCAGCATTTT.